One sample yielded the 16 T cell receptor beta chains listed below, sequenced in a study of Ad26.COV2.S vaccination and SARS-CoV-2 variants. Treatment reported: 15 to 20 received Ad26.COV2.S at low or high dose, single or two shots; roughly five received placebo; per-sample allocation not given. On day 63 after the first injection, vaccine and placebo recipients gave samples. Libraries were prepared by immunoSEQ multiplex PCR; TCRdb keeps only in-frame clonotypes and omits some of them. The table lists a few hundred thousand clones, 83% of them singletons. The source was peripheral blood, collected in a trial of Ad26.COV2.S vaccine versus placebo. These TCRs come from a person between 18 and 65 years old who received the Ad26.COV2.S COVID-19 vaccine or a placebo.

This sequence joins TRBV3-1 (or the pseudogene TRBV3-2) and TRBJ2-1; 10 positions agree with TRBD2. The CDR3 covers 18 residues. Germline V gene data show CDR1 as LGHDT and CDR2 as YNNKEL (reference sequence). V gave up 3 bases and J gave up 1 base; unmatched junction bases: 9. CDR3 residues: CASSQEDLAGVSYNEQFF. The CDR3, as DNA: TGTGCCAGCAGCCAGGAAGATCTAGCGGGAGTATCCTACAATGAGCAGTTCTTC.

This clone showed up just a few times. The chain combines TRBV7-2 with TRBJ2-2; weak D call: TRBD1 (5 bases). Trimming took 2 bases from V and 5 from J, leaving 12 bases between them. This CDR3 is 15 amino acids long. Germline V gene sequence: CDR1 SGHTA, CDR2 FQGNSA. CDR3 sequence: CASSLYRIGTGELFF. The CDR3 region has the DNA TGTGCCAGCAGCTTATACAGGATTGGGACCGGGGAGCTGTTTTTT.

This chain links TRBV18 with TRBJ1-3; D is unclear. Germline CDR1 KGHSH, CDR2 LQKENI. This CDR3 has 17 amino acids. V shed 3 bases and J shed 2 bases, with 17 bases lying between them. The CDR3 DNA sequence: TGTGCCAGCTCACCCCGGGGAGTCCCGGCCACTGGAAACACCATATATTTT. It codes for CASSPRGVPATGNTIYF. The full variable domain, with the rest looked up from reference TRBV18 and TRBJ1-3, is NAGVMQNPRHLVRRRGQEARLRCSPMKGHSHVYWYRQLPEEGLKFMVYLQKENIIDESGMPKERFSAEFPKEGPSILRIQQVVRGDSAAYFCASSPRGVPATGNTIYFGEGSWLTVV.

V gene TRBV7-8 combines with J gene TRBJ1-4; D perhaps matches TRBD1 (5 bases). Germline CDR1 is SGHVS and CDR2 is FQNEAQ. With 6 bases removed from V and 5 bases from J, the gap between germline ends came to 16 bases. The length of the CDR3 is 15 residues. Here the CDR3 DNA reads TGTGCCAGCAGATCCGACAACAGGCGAAATGAAAAACTGTTTTTT. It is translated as CASRSDNRRNEKLFF.

The CDR3 region has the DNA TGCGCCAGCAGCCAGGGGCAGGGGTTCAGAATATATTTT. Translated: CASSQGQGFRIYF. The chain is built from TRBV4-1 and TRBJ1-3, with a weak D call TRBD1 (6 bases). Trimming shortened V by 3 bases and J by 13 bases, and 16 bases separated the two germline ends. This CDR3 has 13 amino acids. Germline lookup yields CDR1 MGHRA and CDR2 YSYEKL.

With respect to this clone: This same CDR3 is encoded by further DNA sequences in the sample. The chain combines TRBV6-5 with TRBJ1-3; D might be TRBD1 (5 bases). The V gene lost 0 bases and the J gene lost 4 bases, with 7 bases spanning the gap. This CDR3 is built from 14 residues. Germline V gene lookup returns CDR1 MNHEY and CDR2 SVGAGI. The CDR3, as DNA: TGTGCCAGCAGTTACTCTCGGACAGGAAACACCATATATTTT. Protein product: CASSYSRTGNTIYF.

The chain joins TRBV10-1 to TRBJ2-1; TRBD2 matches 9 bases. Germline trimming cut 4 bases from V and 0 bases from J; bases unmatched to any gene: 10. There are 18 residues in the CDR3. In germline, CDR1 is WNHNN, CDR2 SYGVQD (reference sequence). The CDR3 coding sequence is TGCGCCAGCAGTGCAGGGACTAGCCTGTCGCGCTCCTACAATGAGCAGTTCTTC. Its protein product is CASSAGTSLSRSYNEQFF.

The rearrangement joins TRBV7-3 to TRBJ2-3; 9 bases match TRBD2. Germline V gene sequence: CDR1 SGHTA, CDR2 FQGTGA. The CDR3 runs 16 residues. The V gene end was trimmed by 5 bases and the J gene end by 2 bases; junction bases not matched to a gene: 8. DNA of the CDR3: TGTGCCAGCAGCCCTCTGACTAGCGGAGCCACAGATACGCAGTATTTT. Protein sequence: CASSPLTSGATDTQYF.

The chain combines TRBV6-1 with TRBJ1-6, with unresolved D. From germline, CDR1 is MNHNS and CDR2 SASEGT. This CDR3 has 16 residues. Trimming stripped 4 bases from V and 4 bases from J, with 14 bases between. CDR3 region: CASSVIRTVYNSPLHF. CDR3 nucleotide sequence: TGTGCCAGCAGTGTAATACGGACGGTATATAATTCACCCCTCCACTTT.

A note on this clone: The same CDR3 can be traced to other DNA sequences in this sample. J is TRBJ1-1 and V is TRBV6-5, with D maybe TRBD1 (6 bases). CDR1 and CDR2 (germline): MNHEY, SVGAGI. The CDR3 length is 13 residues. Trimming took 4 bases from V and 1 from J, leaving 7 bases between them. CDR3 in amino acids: CASSWGPNTEAFF. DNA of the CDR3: TGTGCCAGCAGTTGGGGGCCGAACACTGAAGCTTTCTTT.

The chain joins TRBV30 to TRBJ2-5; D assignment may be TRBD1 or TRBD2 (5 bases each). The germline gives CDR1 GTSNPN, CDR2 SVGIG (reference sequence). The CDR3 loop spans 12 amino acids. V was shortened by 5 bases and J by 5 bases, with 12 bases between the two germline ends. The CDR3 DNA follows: TGTGCCTGGGGGGGAGAGGTGGAGACCCAGTACTTC. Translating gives CAWGGEVETQYF. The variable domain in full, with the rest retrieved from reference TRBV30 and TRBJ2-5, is SQTIHQWPATLVQPVGSPLSLECTVEGTSNPNLYWYRQAAGRGLQLLFYSVGIGQISSEVPQNLSASRPQDRQFILSSKKLLLSDSGFYLCAWGGEVETQYFGPGTRLLVL.

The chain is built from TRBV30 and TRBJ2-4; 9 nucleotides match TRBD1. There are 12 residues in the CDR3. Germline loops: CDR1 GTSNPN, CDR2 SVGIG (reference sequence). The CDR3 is CATDRGGNIQYF. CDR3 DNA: TGTGCGACGGACAGGGGAGGAAACATTCAGTACTTC.

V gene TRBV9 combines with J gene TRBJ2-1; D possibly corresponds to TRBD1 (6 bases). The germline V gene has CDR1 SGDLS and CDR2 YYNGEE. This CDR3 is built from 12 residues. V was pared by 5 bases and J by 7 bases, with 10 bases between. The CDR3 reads CASSWGPNEQFF. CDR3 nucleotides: TGTGCCAGCAGTTGGGGGCCAAATGAGCAGTTCTTC.

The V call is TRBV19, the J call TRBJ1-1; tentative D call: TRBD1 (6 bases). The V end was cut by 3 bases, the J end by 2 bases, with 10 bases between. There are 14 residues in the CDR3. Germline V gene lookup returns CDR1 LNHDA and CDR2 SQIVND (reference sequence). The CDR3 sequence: CASSIWTANTEAFF. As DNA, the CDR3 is TGTGCCAGTAGTATCTGGACAGCCAACACTGAAGCTTTCTTT.

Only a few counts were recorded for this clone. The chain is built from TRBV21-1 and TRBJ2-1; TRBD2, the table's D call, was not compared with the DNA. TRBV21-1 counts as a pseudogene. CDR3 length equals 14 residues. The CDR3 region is CAIIGLAMENEQFF. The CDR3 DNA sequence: TGTGCCATCATCGGACTAGCGATGGAGAATGAGCAGTTCTTC.

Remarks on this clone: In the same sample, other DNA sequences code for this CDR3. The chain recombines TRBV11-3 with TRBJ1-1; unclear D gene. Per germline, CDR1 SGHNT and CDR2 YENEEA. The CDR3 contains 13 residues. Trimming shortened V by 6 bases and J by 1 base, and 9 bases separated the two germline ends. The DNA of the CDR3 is TGTGCCAGCAGTTTGGGCGGGAACACTGAAGCTTTCTTT. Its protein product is CASSLGGNTEAFF.